The sequence of this TCR beta chain was determined in a study of T-cell memory formation after mild COVID-19 (dated by TCRdb to the early 2020s). The study in broad terms: TCR sequence clusters from the two donors were found to be largely donor specific. T-cell clones expanding and contracting after mild COVID-19 in a couple of donors were tracked by longitudinal TCRalpha and TCRbeta repertoire sequencing. The cohort was made up of two young adult volunteers, one female and one male, who were previously healthy.

For this clonotype: Its antigen is currently not known. No quality values exist for individual bases; no much larger clone is one base distant.

Study-wide findings and limitations: SARS-CoV-2 specificity was not confirmed for the second-wave clones peaking on day 37. Balanced CD4/CD8 phenotypes were observed for clones contracting from day 15 to 85, whereas a bias towards CD4+ was observed for a second wave of clones expanding from day 15 to 37. The detection of some responding clones in pre-infection memory suggests that pre-existing cross-reactive memory T cells joined the SARS-CoV-2 response. The study included only two mild cases, and larger cohorts that include severe cases with pre-infection samples were judged to be necessary. Contracting CD4+ clones appeared mostly in the CM and EM memory subsets, whereas CD8+ clones were enriched in EMRA.

The CDR3 holds 11 amino acids from the cysteine to the phenylalanine. Just the 33-base CDR3 DNA is kept, in frame starting at base 1. The trim is 3 bases for V and 4 bases for J, with a gap of 5 bases between the germline ends. CDR1 and CDR2, per the germline V gene (reference sequence), are DFQATT and SNEGSKA. The data were produced on an Illumina NovaSeq 6000. TCRalpha and TCRbeta cDNA libraries were constructed by 5'RACE with constant-segment primers, with sample barcodes and unique molecular identifiers being introduced. Trizol reagent was used to extract RNA from every sample. Amplification of the libraries took two PCR steps, and the second step added a second sample barcode plus Illumina TruSeq adapters. Sequencing of the libraries was done on an Illumina NovaSeq, producing 2 x 150 bp paired-end reads. As for the authors' bioinformatics: Reads were demultiplexed and collapsed into UMI-guided consensus sequences with migec v1.2.7. Using mixcr v2.1.11, UMI consensuses were aligned to TRA and TRB V and J templates and then assembled into clonotypes. A clonotype was counted as expanded or contracted only when both edgeR and NoisET called the clonotype significant, with the noise models trained on biological replicates. For edgeR calls, a false discovery rate-adjusted p below 0.01 and a log2 fold-change threshold of 1 were applied. As an exploratory analysis of dynamics, max-normalized trajectories of the 1000 most abundant clonotypes were examined by PCA with hierarchical clustering. The CD4 or CD8 phenotype of responding clones was assigned using the separately sequenced CD4+ and CD8+ repertoires. TCRdb took the public reads, trimmed them with fastp at Q25, ran MiXCR for clone calling and kept in-frame beta chains. CDR3 protein sequences are deduplicated, and each keeps its most common genes and DNA. The V and J calls were determined by TCRdb, not by the authors. A total of roughly 250,000 distinct CDR3 sequences appear in this sample, 16% of them only once. The top ten constitute roughly a fifth of the sample.

PBMCs were isolated by Ficoll-Paque density gradient centrifugation. The sequenced sample consisted of PBMCs or a T cell subset sorted from them (not recorded which). The chain couples TRBV20-1 to TRBJ2-3; the D gene is not confidently resolved. This receptor was identified in a young man who had mild COVID-19 (a few samples of this study predate the infection). The sample titles of this study are shuffled in the database, so cell type and time point are left out; the donor was told from shared clones. CDR3 region: CSARVSDTQYF. In nucleotides, the sequence is TGCAGTGCTAGGGTCTCAGATACGCAGTATTTT.